This entry lists 4 T cell receptor beta chains sequenced from one sample in a study of cytomegalovirus exposure and HLA in healthy donors. The PCR employed 60 Vbeta primers together with 13 Jbeta primers. TCRdb's copy holds only in-frame clones and misses some; the assay was immunoSEQ multiplex PCR. This table has roughly 58,000 clones, 75% to 85% appearing once. The specimen sequenced was PBMCs. The receptors originated from a human donor in good health.

This chain links TRBV10-3 with TRBJ2-3, with D possibly TRBD2 on 6 matching bases. In germline, CDR1 is ENHRY, CDR2 SYGVKD. V was clipped by 4 bases and J by 6 bases, with 17 bases between them. The CDR3 covers 15 residues. The CDR3 protein is CAISVRGFGGDTQYF. In DNA form, the CDR3 reads TGTGCCATCAGTGTACGGGGATTCGGGGGTGATACGCAGTATTTT.

The chain joins TRBV5-1 to TRBJ2-7, with D tentatively TRBD1 (5 bases). This CDR3 contains 15 residues. In germline, CDR1 is SGHRS, CDR2 YFSETQ. V lost 0 bases to trimming and J lost 5 bases, with 15 bases between them. This CDR3 is CASSLVGQVGHEQYF. The CDR3 DNA is TGCGCCAGCAGCTTGGTGGGGCAGGTCGGCCACGAGCAGTACTTC.

The gene calls are TRBV10-2 and TRBJ2-1; 11 nucleotides agree with TRBD2. This CDR3 contains 17 residues. Trimming cost V 0 bases and J 5 bases; bases outside gene matches: 6. Germline V gene sequence: CDR1 WSHSY, CDR2 SAAADI. The CDR3 is CASSESDSGRAHNEQFF. CDR3 bases: TGCGCCAGCAGTGAGTCGGATAGCGGGAGGGCCCACAATGAGCAGTTCTTC.

The V gene is TRBV7-2, the J gene TRBJ2-7; 15 bases are shared with TRBD2. Germline-derived CDR1 and CDR2 are SGHTA and FQGNSA. The ends lost 4 bases at V and 7 bases at J; junction bases unmatched: 8. This CDR3 contains 16 residues. CDR3: CASSSGLAGGPGEQYF. The CDR3 DNA reads as TGTGCCAGCAGCTCTGGACTAGCGGGAGGGCCGGGGGAGCAGTACTTC.